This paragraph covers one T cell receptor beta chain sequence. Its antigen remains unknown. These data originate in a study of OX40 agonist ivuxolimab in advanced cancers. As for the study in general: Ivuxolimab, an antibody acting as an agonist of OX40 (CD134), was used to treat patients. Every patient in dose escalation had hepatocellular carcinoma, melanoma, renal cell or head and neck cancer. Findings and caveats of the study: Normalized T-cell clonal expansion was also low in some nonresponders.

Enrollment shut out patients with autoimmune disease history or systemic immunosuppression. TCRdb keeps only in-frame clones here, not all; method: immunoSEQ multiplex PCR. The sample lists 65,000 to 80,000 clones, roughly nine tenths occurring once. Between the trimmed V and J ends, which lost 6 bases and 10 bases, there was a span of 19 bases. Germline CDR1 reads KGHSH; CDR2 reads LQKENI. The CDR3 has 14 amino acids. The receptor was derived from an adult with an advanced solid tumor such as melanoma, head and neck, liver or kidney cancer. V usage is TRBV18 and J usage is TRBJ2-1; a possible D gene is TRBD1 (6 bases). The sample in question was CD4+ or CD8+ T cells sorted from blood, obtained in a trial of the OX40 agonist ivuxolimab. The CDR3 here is CASSPGRGRGEQFF. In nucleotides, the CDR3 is TGTGCCAGCTCCCCAGGCAGGGGAAGGGGAGAGCAGTTCTTC.